These T cell receptor beta chains were read from a single sample in a study of T cell repertoires in cytomegalovirus infection. Antigens for these TCRs are unknown. MiXCR, run by TCRdb on the reads, gives a single entry per CDR3 protein. There are around 81,000 distinct CDR3 sequences in the sample; around 40% occur only once, and over 85% lies in the top ten. The material was CD8+ T cells from cultured PBMCs, obtained from culture after CMV antigen stimulation. The receptors derive from a human donor in good health (CMV status not recorded). Some clones in this sample may be carry-over from other donors' samples. Each CDR3 is given with its conserved first and last residue. A D gene is named only where the DNA matches it firmly. For some rows the clone size is stated as once, few or many, or as a class when expanded; others skip it.

cdr3_nt: TGCGCCAGCAGCCAAGGGACAGGGGGTCAGCCCCAGCATTTT
cdr3_aa: CASSQGTGGQPQHF
clone_size: .
cdr3_length: 14
j_call: TRBJ1-5
v_call: TRBV4-1
d_call: TRBD1

cdr3_nt: TGTGCCAGCAGCTTAGGAAGATATAACCGGGAGGCCCAGTACTTC
cdr3_aa: CASSLGRYNREAQYF
clone_size: .
cdr3_length: 15
j_call: TRBJ2-5
v_call: TRBV7-2
d_call: TRBD2

cdr3_nt: TGCAGCGTTTTGGACAGGGCGGGGCCCCAGCATTTT
cdr3_aa: CSVLDRAGPQHF
clone_size: .
cdr3_length: 12
j_call: TRBJ1-5
v_call: TRBV29-1
d_call: TRBD1

cdr3_nt: TGTGCCAGCAGTGCTACTAGCGGGGGGAATAATGAGCAGTTCTTC
cdr3_aa: CASSATSGGNNEQFF
clone_size: few
cdr3_length: 15
j_call: TRBJ2-1
v_call: TRBV6-1
d_call: TRBD2

cdr3_nt: TGTGCCAGCCCGGGGCCCTCGCCGGGACTACCTCCCTATGAGCAGTTCTTC
cdr3_aa: CASPGPSPGLPPYEQFF
clone_size: .
cdr3_length: 17
j_call: TRBJ2-1
v_call: TRBV12-3/TRBV12-4
d_call: TRBD2

cdr3_nt: TGTGCCAGCAGCTTAGACAGTCCTTACTTACCCTACGAGCAGTACTTC
cdr3_aa: CASSLDSPYLPYEQYF
clone_size: many
cdr3_length: 16
j_call: TRBJ2-7
v_call: TRBV7-2
d_call: .

cdr3_nt: TGTGCCAGCACACCGGGCCCAGCCGAAGGGTCACCCCTCCACTTT
cdr3_aa: CASTPGPAEGSPLHF
clone_size: .
cdr3_length: 15
j_call: TRBJ1-6
v_call: TRBV7-2
d_call: .

cdr3_nt: TGTGCCAGCAGTCCCCTAGCGGAACAGCCCCCGAATGAGCAGTTCTTC
cdr3_aa: CASSPLAEQPPNEQFF
clone_size: many
cdr3_length: 16
j_call: TRBJ2-1
v_call: TRBV6-2/TRBV6-3
d_call: TRBD2

cdr3_nt: TGTGCCAGCAGACGGACAGGAATGAACACTGAAGCTTTCTTT
cdr3_aa: CASRRTGMNTEAFF
clone_size: .
cdr3_length: 14
j_call: TRBJ1-1
v_call: TRBV12-3/TRBV12-4
d_call: TRBD1

cdr3_nt: TGTGCCAGCAGCGCGAATAGGGTGTCCGCCGCTGACGAGCAGTACTTC
cdr3_aa: CASSANRVSAADEQYF
clone_size: .
cdr3_length: 16
j_call: TRBJ2-7
v_call: TRBV7-9
d_call: .

cdr3_nt: TGTGCCACCACCACAGGGACAGGGGAAGAGACCCAGTACTTC
cdr3_aa: CATTTGTGEETQYF
clone_size: few
cdr3_length: 14
j_call: TRBJ2-5
v_call: TRBV15
d_call: TRBD1

cdr3_nt: TGTGCCAGCGTGAGTGGTGGCTACACCTTC
cdr3_aa: CASVSGGYTF
clone_size: .
cdr3_length: 10
j_call: TRBJ1-2
v_call: TRBV2
d_call: .

cdr3_nt: TGCGCCAGCAGCCCTCGTTTGGGGGCCGTTGAAAAACTGTTTTTT
cdr3_aa: CASSPRLGAVEKLFF
clone_size: few
cdr3_length: 15
j_call: TRBJ1-4
v_call: TRBV4-1
d_call: .

cdr3_nt: TGTGCCAGCAGTATACTAGCGGGGGGCTACAATGAGCAGTTCTTC
cdr3_aa: CASSILAGGYNEQFF
clone_size: .
cdr3_length: 15
j_call: TRBJ2-1
v_call: TRBV6-8
d_call: TRBD2

cdr3_nt: TGTGCCAGCGAGCCGGGACAGGTGTATTCCGGGGAGCTGTTTTTT
cdr3_aa: CASEPGQVYSGELFF
clone_size: .
cdr3_length: 15
j_call: TRBJ2-2
v_call: TRBV6-8
d_call: TRBD1

cdr3_nt: TGTGCCAGCAGTGAACCCCGTCCGACAGGGCATCCTAACTATGGCTACACCTTC
cdr3_aa: CASSEPRPTGHPNYGYTF
clone_size: .
cdr3_length: 18
j_call: TRBJ1-2
v_call: TRBV2
d_call: TRBD1

cdr3_nt: TGTGCCAGCAGTGAACCCCGGGACAGGGCTATCAGAGATGAAGCTTTCTTT
cdr3_aa: CASSEPRDRAIRDEAFF
clone_size: .
cdr3_length: 17
j_call: TRBJ1-1
v_call: TRBV2
d_call: TRBD1

cdr3_nt: TGTGCCAGCAGTTATCTGCAGGGTTACACTGAAGCTTTCTTT
cdr3_aa: CASSYLQGYTEAFF
clone_size: .
cdr3_length: 14
j_call: TRBJ1-1
v_call: TRBV6-5
d_call: .

cdr3_nt: TGTGCCAGCAGTTCAGGCAGGGCTGAGACCCAGTACTTC
cdr3_aa: CASSSGRAETQYF
clone_size: .
cdr3_length: 13
j_call: TRBJ2-5
v_call: TRBV7-2
d_call: .

cdr3_nt: TGTGCCAGCATGTCGGGACTAGCGGGTCCCACAGATACGCAGTATTTT
cdr3_aa: CASMSGLAGPTDTQYF
clone_size: once
cdr3_length: 16
j_call: TRBJ2-3
v_call: TRBV6-2/TRBV6-3
d_call: TRBD2

cdr3_nt: TGTGCCAGCAGCTCGGGGGCTGGGGATACGCAGTATTTT
cdr3_aa: CASSSGAGDTQYF
clone_size: .
cdr3_length: 13
j_call: TRBJ2-3
v_call: TRBV11-2
d_call: .

cdr3_nt: TGCAGTGCTAGACGTAAGGCCGGGACTAGCGGATACAATGAGCAGTTCTTC
cdr3_aa: CSARRKAGTSGYNEQFF
clone_size: .
cdr3_length: 17
j_call: TRBJ2-1
v_call: TRBV20-1
d_call: TRBD2

cdr3_nt: TGTGCCAGCAGTCCATTACCCCGACTAGCGGGGGGAGTAAGCTACGAGCAGTACTTC
cdr3_aa: CASSPLPRLAGGVSYEQYF
clone_size: .
cdr3_length: 19
j_call: TRBJ2-7
v_call: TRBV27
d_call: TRBD2

cdr3_nt: TGCAGTGCTAGAGATGCTGACAGGGCGGACACCGGGGAGCTGTTTTTT
cdr3_aa: CSARDADRADTGELFF
clone_size: .
cdr3_length: 16
j_call: TRBJ2-2
v_call: TRBV20-1
d_call: TRBD1

cdr3_nt: TGTGCCAGCAGCTTTTTCGAATACAATGAGCAGTTCTTC
cdr3_aa: CASSFFEYNEQFF
clone_size: few
cdr3_length: 13
j_call: TRBJ2-1
v_call: TRBV7-2
d_call: .

cdr3_nt: TGTGCCAGCAGTTTAGGGGGTTATGGGCAGCCCCAGCATTTT
cdr3_aa: CASSLGGYGQPQHF
clone_size: .
cdr3_length: 14
j_call: TRBJ1-5
v_call: TRBV12-3/TRBV12-4
d_call: .

cdr3_nt: TGCGCCAGCAGTCATCAACAGGGGATATACACAGATACGCAGTATTTT
cdr3_aa: CASSHQQGIYTDTQYF
clone_size: few
cdr3_length: 16
j_call: TRBJ2-3
v_call: TRBV23-1
d_call: TRBD1

cdr3_nt: TGTGCCAGCCTCAAGTCATCAGGGGGAATGAACACTGAAGCTTTCTTT
cdr3_aa: CASLKSSGGMNTEAFF
clone_size: .
cdr3_length: 16
j_call: TRBJ1-1
v_call: TRBV27
d_call: TRBD1

cdr3_nt: TGTGCCAGCAGTTCGGACAGCAACTATGGCTACACCTTC
cdr3_aa: CASSSDSNYGYTF
clone_size: few
cdr3_length: 13
j_call: TRBJ1-2
v_call: TRBV12-3/TRBV12-4
d_call: .

cdr3_nt: TGTGCCAGCAGTTACCTGGGAGATACGCAGTATTTT
cdr3_aa: CASSYLGDTQYF
clone_size: few
cdr3_length: 12
j_call: TRBJ2-3
v_call: TRBV6-5
d_call: .

cdr3_nt: TGTGCCAGCAGTTACTCGACAGGGAGGGAAGCTTTCTTT
cdr3_aa: CASSYSTGREAFF
clone_size: .
cdr3_length: 13
j_call: TRBJ1-1
v_call: TRBV6-5
d_call: TRBD1

cdr3_nt: TGTGCCAGCAGCTCCCCGGGAGGATTTGTTGAAAAACTGTTTTTT
cdr3_aa: CASSSPGGFVEKLFF
clone_size: .
cdr3_length: 15
j_call: TRBJ1-4
v_call: TRBV7-8
d_call: .

cdr3_nt: TGCGCCAGCAGCCAGGCCGACGAAGCTTTCTTT
cdr3_aa: CASSQADEAFF
clone_size: few
cdr3_length: 11
j_call: TRBJ1-1
v_call: TRBV4-1
d_call: .

cdr3_nt: TGTGCCAGCAGCTTATCGGCCAATCAGCCCCAGCATTTT
cdr3_aa: CASSLSANQPQHF
clone_size: many
cdr3_length: 13
j_call: TRBJ1-5
v_call: TRBV7-9
d_call: .

cdr3_nt: TGTGCCAGCAGCTCGATGACTAGCGAAGAGACCCAGTACTTC
cdr3_aa: CASSSMTSEETQYF
clone_size: .
cdr3_length: 14
j_call: TRBJ2-5
v_call: TRBV7-9
d_call: TRBD2

cdr3_nt: TGTGCCAGCAGCTTAGGGACAGGGTTTGGCAATCAGCCCCAGCATTTT
cdr3_aa: CASSLGTGFGNQPQHF
clone_size: .
cdr3_length: 16
j_call: TRBJ1-5
v_call: TRBV5-6
d_call: TRBD1

cdr3_nt: TGTGCCAGCAGTTTATTAAGTAATACCTACGAGCAGTACTTC
cdr3_aa: CASSLLSNTYEQYF
clone_size: .
cdr3_length: 14
j_call: TRBJ2-7
v_call: TRBV27
d_call: .

cdr3_nt: TGCAGTGCTCCCGAACTCTCTAGCGGGGGGGCCTACAATGAGCAGTTCTTC
cdr3_aa: CSAPELSSGGAYNEQFF
clone_size: once
cdr3_length: 17
j_call: TRBJ2-1
v_call: TRBV20-1
d_call: TRBD2

cdr3_nt: TGTGCCAGCAGCCTTCTCACAGGGACCTACGAGCAGTACTTC
cdr3_aa: CASSLLTGTYEQYF
clone_size: .
cdr3_length: 14
j_call: TRBJ2-7
v_call: TRBV7-6
d_call: .

cdr3_nt: TGTGCCAGCAGCTTAGTAACAGGTCTAGAGCAGTTCTTC
cdr3_aa: CASSLVTGLEQFF
clone_size: few
cdr3_length: 13
j_call: TRBJ2-1
v_call: TRBV7-6
d_call: .

cdr3_nt: TGCAGTGCACTGTTCCGCGCGGGGAGCCCCTACGAGCAGTACTTC
cdr3_aa: CSALFRAGSPYEQYF
clone_size: .
cdr3_length: 15
j_call: TRBJ2-7
v_call: TRBV20-1
d_call: .

cdr3_nt: TGTGCCAGCACCTTAGGAGGGACTTCGGACAATGAGCAGTTCTTC
cdr3_aa: CASTLGGTSDNEQFF
clone_size: .
cdr3_length: 15
j_call: TRBJ2-1
v_call: TRBV9
d_call: .

cdr3_nt: TGTGCCAGCAGCTTAGGACTAGCGGGGTTAGATACGCAGTATTTT
cdr3_aa: CASSLGLAGLDTQYF
clone_size: many
cdr3_length: 15
j_call: TRBJ2-3
v_call: TRBV7-2
d_call: TRBD2

cdr3_nt: TGTGCCAGCAGTGGCGCAGGGCGGAACTATGGCTACACCTTC
cdr3_aa: CASSGAGRNYGYTF
clone_size: .
cdr3_length: 14
j_call: TRBJ1-2
v_call: TRBV27
d_call: .

cdr3_nt: TGTGCCAGCAGCTTAGGCAGCTATGGGACTGAAGCTTTCTTT
cdr3_aa: CASSLGSYGTEAFF
clone_size: .
cdr3_length: 14
j_call: TRBJ1-1
v_call: TRBV7-2
d_call: .

cdr3_nt: TGTGCCAGTACCACGGGGAACACTGAAGCTTTCTTT
cdr3_aa: CASTTGNTEAFF
clone_size: once
cdr3_length: 12
j_call: TRBJ1-1
v_call: TRBV19
d_call: .

cdr3_nt: TGTGCCAGCAGCCCCATGGAAGGAGGCCATGGCTACACCTTC
cdr3_aa: CASSPMEGGHGYTF
clone_size: .
cdr3_length: 14
j_call: TRBJ1-2
v_call: TRBV5-3
d_call: .

cdr3_nt: TGTGCCAGCAGCTATACACCCCGGGCCGGGGGCTACACCTTC
cdr3_aa: CASSYTPRAGGYTF
clone_size: .
cdr3_length: 14
j_call: TRBJ1-2
v_call: TRBV27
d_call: .

cdr3_nt: TGTGCCAGCAGTTCCGGGACGGCGATCTCTGGAAACACCATATATTTT
cdr3_aa: CASSSGTAISGNTIYF
clone_size: .
cdr3_length: 16
j_call: TRBJ1-3
v_call: TRBV27
d_call: .

cdr3_nt: TGTGCCAGCCTCCGGGACGGGTACGAGCAGTACTTC
cdr3_aa: CASLRDGYEQYF
clone_size: many
cdr3_length: 12
j_call: TRBJ2-7
v_call: TRBV7-9
d_call: .

cdr3_nt: TGCGCCAGCAGTTACGACACGGCTAGCTCCTACGAGCAGTACTTC
cdr3_aa: CASSYDTASSYEQYF
clone_size: many
cdr3_length: 15
j_call: TRBJ2-7
v_call: TRBV23-1
d_call: .

cdr3_nt: TGTGCCAACAGCCCGGACAGGGTGGGCAATGAGCAGTTCTTC
cdr3_aa: CANSPDRVGNEQFF
clone_size: .
cdr3_length: 14
j_call: TRBJ2-1
v_call: TRBV12-3/TRBV12-4
d_call: TRBD1

cdr3_nt: TGTGCCAGCAGTTTTTTCGTCCCCGCGGCTAACTATGGCTACACCTTC
cdr3_aa: CASSFFVPAANYGYTF
clone_size: .
cdr3_length: 16
j_call: TRBJ1-2
v_call: TRBV12-3/TRBV12-4
d_call: .

cdr3_nt: TGTGCCAGCAGCTCGCCCCCTAGCGAGCAGTACTTC
cdr3_aa: CASSSPPSEQYF
clone_size: .
cdr3_length: 12
j_call: TRBJ2-7
v_call: TRBV7-9
d_call: .